The rows below give T cell receptor beta chains drawn from one sample of a study of OX40 agonist ivuxolimab in advanced cancers. The repertoire was sequenced with immunoSEQ multiplex PCR; TCRdb's copy has only in-frame clones and lacks some. The table has over 20,000 clones, roughly 78% seen once. This material consisted of CD4+ or CD8+ T cells sorted from blood, taken in a trial of the OX40 agonist ivuxolimab. The receptors were gathered from an adult with an advanced solid tumor such as melanoma, head and neck, liver or kidney cancer. CDR3s include the opening cysteine and the closing phenylalanine or tryptophan. A D gene is named only where the DNA matches it firmly. Some rows have no size entry. The others give once, few or many, or a class for an expanded clone.

TRBJ2-3	TRBV6-6	.	TRBD1	TGTGCCAGCAGTTTACTACAGGGGGGTCGGACGCAGTATTTT	CASSLLQGGRTQYF
TRBJ2-5	TRBV7-7	.	TRBD2	TGTGCTAGCAGCACTTTAGCGGGAGGGCCGAGGGAGACCCAGTACTTC	CASSTLAGGPRETQYF
TRBJ1-1	TRBV4-2	.	.	TGTGCCAGCAGCCAGACCACAGGGCCCACTGAAGCTTTCTTT	CASSQTTGPTEAFF
TRBJ1-2	TRBV6-5	.	.	TGTGCCAGCAGTTACAGAAGGGGAGGCTACACCTTC	CASSYRRGGYTF
TRBJ1-1	TRBV11-3	.	TRBD1	TGTGCCAGCAGCCGACAGGGTACTGAAGCTTTCTTT	CASSRQGTEAFF
TRBJ2-5	TRBV7-6	.	.	TGTGCCAGCAGCTTAGCGGGGGGGCCCCGGGAGACCCAGTACTTC	CASSLAGGPRETQYF
TRBJ2-7	TRBV7-8	.	.	TGTGCCAGCAGCTTAAACCGCCCGGGGGCCGAGCAGTACTTC	CASSLNRPGAEQYF
TRBJ2-3	TRBV4-3	.	TRBD2	TGCGCCAGCAGCCGAATTACTAGCGGGGCAGGGGATACGCAGTATTTT	CASSRITSGAGDTQYF
TRBJ2-7	TRBV6-5	once	.	TGTGCCAGCAGGACCCGGGACGCTGGACTCTACGAGCAGTACTTC	CASRTRDAGLYEQYF
TRBJ2-6	TRBV7-5	.	.	TGTGCCAGAACCAGTAGACAAAGTCGGGCCAACGTCCTGACTTTC	CARTSRQSRANVLTF
TRBJ1-4	TRBV9	.	.	TGTGCCAGCAGCGGGCAGGAGAATAATGAAAAACTGTTTTTT	CASSGQENNEKLFF
TRBJ1-5	TRBV18	.	TRBD1	TGTGCCAGCTCAATCGGACAGGGTGGGAGTCAGCCCCAGCATTTT	CASSIGQGGSQPQHF
TRBJ1-5	TRBV7-8	.	.	TGTGCCAGCAGCTTAGGAGGGCTCAATAGCAATCAGCCCCAGCATTTT	CASSLGGLNSNQPQHF
TRBJ2-7	TRBV6-1	.	TRBD1	TGTGCCAGCACGACAGGGGGCTTTACATACGAGCAGTACTTC	CASTTGGFTYEQYF
TRBJ2-3	TRBV29-1	.	.	TGCAGCGTCGGGATGCGTACCAAATTCGATACGCAGTATTTT	CSVGMRTKFDTQYF
TRBJ2-3	TRBV9	.	.	TGTGCCAGCAGCCCCCGGTCCATAGCCGATACGCAGTATTTT	CASSPRSIADTQYF
TRBJ2-5	TRBV4-3	.	TRBD1	TGCGCCAGCAGGAGGACAGGGGCGCTTGGAGAGACCCAGTACTTC	CASRRTGALGETQYF
TRBJ2-7	TRBV6-1	.	.	TGTGCCAGCAGTGAAGATCCGGGTTTCTACGAGCAGTACTTC	CASSEDPGFYEQYF
TRBJ1-6	TRBV4-2	.	TRBD1	TGTGCCAGCAGCCAGGGACAGGGGAGCTCCTATAATTCACCCCTCCACTTT	CASSQGQGSSYNSPLHF
TRBJ1-1	TRBV7-2	once	TRBD1	TGTGCCAGCAGCCCGATGACAGGGTACACTGAAGCTTTCTTT	CASSPMTGYTEAFF
TRBJ2-3	TRBV6-6	.	.	TGTGCCAGCAACCTAGAGTCGGGTACGCAGTATTTT	CASNLESGTQYF
TRBJ1-2	TRBV28	.	.	TGTGCCAGCAGTTTAAGGACAGAGTATGGCTACACCTTC	CASSLRTEYGYTF
TRBJ1-4	TRBV28	.	TRBD1	TGTGCCAGCTTACCGGGACAGGGCACTATAAATGAAAAACTGTTTTTT	CASLPGQGTINEKLFF
TRBJ2-5	TRBV5-1	once	TRBD2	TGCGCCAGCAGCTTGGGGACTAGCGGGTTAGAGACCCAGTACTTC	CASSLGTSGLETQYF
TRBJ1-3	TRBV7-9	.	TRBD1	TGTGCCAGCAGCCCGGGGACAGCTTTCTCTGGAAACACCATATATTTT	CASSPGTAFSGNTIYF
TRBJ2-5	TRBV9	.	TRBD2	TGTGCCAGCAGCGTAGACAGCGGGGGGAACCAAGAGACCCAGTACTTC	CASSVDSGGNQETQYF
TRBJ2-7	TRBV18	.	.	TGTGCCAGCTCAGGAGGGGCTGGCTCCTACGAGCAGTACTTC	CASSGGAGSYEQYF
TRBJ2-2	TRBV4-3	.	.	TGCGCCAGCAGCCGTCAAGAGGGCACCGGGGAGCTGTTTTTT	CASSRQEGTGELFF
TRBJ2-4	TRBV5-1	.	.	TGCGCCAGCAGCCCGGAGGGGGTAGTTGGAGCCAAAAACATTCAGTACTTC	CASSPEGVVGAKNIQYF
TRBJ2-3	TRBV15	.	.	TGTGCCACCAGCAGAGATCACCCGGGAGCGACAGATACGCAGTATTTT	CATSRDHPGATDTQYF
TRBJ1-6	TRBV2	.	.	TGTGCCAGCAATACACAGGGCCGGAATTCACCCCTCCACTTT	CASNTQGRNSPLHF
TRBJ1-1	TRBV18	.	TRBD1	TGTGCCAGCTCACCACCGTCAGACAGGGGGGCAGGGGCTTTCTTT	CASSPPSDRGAGAFF
TRBJ1-2	TRBV6-4	few	TRBD1	TGTGCCAGCAGACCGACAGGGACTAACTATGGCTACACCTTC	CASRPTGTNYGYTF
TRBJ1-1	TRBV2	.	.	TGTGCCAGCAGTGATAGGGCAGGGACGAACACTGAAGCTTTCTTT	CASSDRAGTNTEAFF
TRBJ2-5	TRBV7-3	.	TRBD2	TGTGCCAGCAGCTTAAGGCCGGGAGGGAAAGAGACCCAGTACTTC	CASSLRPGGKETQYF
TRBJ2-1	TRBV16	.	.	TGTGCCAGCAGCGGCTCTAGCAGCTACAATGAGCAGTTCTTC	CASSGSSSYNEQFF
TRBJ2-7	TRBV28	.	TRBD2	TGTGCCAGCAGTCCAACTAGCGCAGGGTCCTACGAGCAGTACTTC	CASSPTSAGSYEQYF
TRBJ1-1	TRBV27	.	TRBD1	TGTGCCAGCAGTCCCCTTCTCCAGGACAGGCCTTTGAACACTGAAGCTTTCTTT	CASSPLLQDRPLNTEAFF
TRBJ2-7	TRBV19	.	.	TGTGCCAGTAGTTCTCCCCAGGGGTACGAGCAGTACTTC	CASSSPQGYEQYF
TRBJ1-2	TRBV10-3	.	.	TGTGCCATCAGTGGGACAGCTTCGTATGGCTACACCTTC	CAISGTASYGYTF
TRBJ2-5	TRBV30	.	.	TGTGCCTGGAGGAGCGGGTTTGGGGGTCAACAAGAGACCCAGTACTTC	CAWRSGFGGQQETQYF
TRBJ1-2	TRBV5-5	.	.	TGTGCCAGCAGCTTGGCGGGCGGAGCTAACTATGGCTACACCTTC	CASSLAGGANYGYTF
TRBJ2-3	TRBV19	.	.	TGTGCCAGTAGTAATGGCAGGGTGAGCGGCACAGATACGCAGTATTTT	CASSNGRVSGTDTQYF
TRBJ1-3	TRBV19	.	.	TGTGCCAGTAGTGTACAGGTTACCTCTGGAAACACCATATATTTT	CASSVQVTSGNTIYF
TRBJ2-3	TRBV6-1	few	.	TGTGCCAGCAGCTTTAGACCGCCTCCAGATACGCAGTATTTT	CASSFRPPPDTQYF
TRBJ1-5	TRBV30	.	.	TGTGCCTGGAGTGTCGGGTACAATCAGCCCCAGCATTTT	CAWSVGYNQPQHF
TRBJ2-7	TRBV7-9	.	.	TGTGCCAGCAGTCTACAATCCTACGAGCAGTACTTC	CASSLQSYEQYF
TRBJ2-1	TRBV4-2	.	.	TGTGCCAGCAGCCAATGGGCTTCTTCGGACAATGAGCAGTTCTTC	CASSQWASSDNEQFF
TRBJ2-1	TRBV5-1	.	.	TGCGCCAGCAGCTTGGTTCCCAGGAGCTCCTACAATGAGCAGTTCTTC	CASSLVPRSSYNEQFF
TRBJ1-2	TRBV28	few	.	TGTGCCAGCAGTTCCCGCACCTTC	CASSSRTF
TRBJ2-7	TRBV28	.	.	TGTGCCACTTCAGGACGGCCCTACGAGCAGTACTTC	CATSGRPYEQYF
TRBJ2-7	TRBV27	.	TRBD1	TGTGCCAGCAGTTCCCCGGGGACAGGGCCCTACGAGCAGTACTTC	CASSSPGTGPYEQYF
TRBJ2-5	TRBV5-1	.	.	TGCGCCAGCAGCCGCCGGGGGGCGGGAGTTCAAGAGACCCAGTACTTC	CASSRRGAGVQETQYF
TRBJ1-1	TRBV28	.	TRBD1	TGTGCCAGCGGACGGGGGGACAGGAATAATGAAGCTTTCTTT	CASGRGDRNNEAFF
TRBJ2-7	TRBV6-6	once	.	TGTGCCAGCAACTTGAGACAGGTCCAAGACTACGAGCAGTACTTC	CASNLRQVQDYEQYF
TRBJ1-1	TRBV20-1	.	.	TGCAGTGCTAGAGAGGGAACTGAAGCTTTCTTT	CSAREGTEAFF
TRBJ1-2	TRBV4-1	medium-sized	TRBD1	TGCGCCAGCAGCCAAGTGCCGGGACAGGGGTATGGCTACACCTTC	CASSQVPGQGYGYTF